These 27 T cell receptor beta chains originate from one sample sequenced in a study of cytomegalovirus exposure and HLA in healthy donors. Primers for the PCR totalled 60 Vbeta and 13 Jbeta. Sequencing was performed with immunoSEQ multiplex PCR; in TCRdb, only in-frame clones are kept and a portion is missing. In the table there are 100,000 to 150,000 clones, more than 70% of which are singletons. Sequencing input: PBMCs. The receptors were sampled from a man under 40 in good health and CMV-seronegative.

This chain connects TRBV9 to TRBJ1-4; 8 bases fit TRBD1. The V and J ends lost 4 bases and 3 bases, in that order; junction bases with no gene match: 5. The CDR3 loop spans 15 amino acids. Per the germline V gene, CDR1 is SGDLS and CDR2 is YYNGEE. The CDR3 reads CASSPTGESNEKLFF. CDR3 in DNA: TGTGCCAGCAGCCCGACAGGGGAATCTAATGAAAAACTGTTTTTT.

V and J are TRBV7-6 and TRBJ2-5; 11 nucleotides align to TRBD1. The assigned J gene may be wrong: the sequence end matches TRBJ2-7 better. Looked up from germline, CDR1 is SGHVS and CDR2 is FNYEAQ. The CDR3 runs 15 residues. CDR3 loop: CASSSGGQGAYEQYF. In DNA form, the CDR3 reads TGTGCCAGCAGCTCAGGGGGACAGGGGGCCTACGAGCAGTACTTC.

The chain carries TRBV5-6 and TRBJ2-7; D is possibly TRBD1 (6 bases). This CDR3 is built from 15 residues. The germline V gene encodes CDR1 SGHDT and CDR2 YYEEEE. Trimming pared 1 base from V and 3 bases from J, leaving 14 bases between. CDR3 DNA: TGTGCCAGCAGCTTGTGGCAGGGGCTAAACTACGAGCAGTACTTC. Translated, it gives CASSLWQGLNYEQYF.

V usage is TRBV30 and J usage is TRBJ2-7; the D is unclear. This CDR3 has 11 residues. Germline values: CDR1 GTSNPN, CDR2 SVGIG (reference sequence). V was trimmed by 0 bases and J by 4 bases, leaving 4 bases between them. CDR3 nucleotides: TGTGCCTGGAGTGTCAATTACGAGCAGTACTTC. This sequence encodes CAWSVNYEQYF.

The chain carries TRBV5-1 and TRBJ2-3; the D gene is possibly TRBD1 (6 bases). V was clipped by 2 bases and J by 1 base, with 14 bases between them. CDR1 and CDR2 (germline): SGHRS, YFSETQ. The CDR3 is 16 amino acids. The CDR3 loop reads CASSLPPGHRTDTQYF. In nucleotides, the CDR3 is TGCGCCAGCAGCTTACCCCCGGGACACCGCACAGATACGCAGTATTTT.

This sequence joins TRBV7-9 and TRBJ1-6, with TRBD1 matching over 7 bases. Trimming cost V 3 bases and J 9 bases; bases outside gene matches: 5. This CDR3 region has 14 residues. Germline assignment: CDR1 SEHNR and CDR2 FQNEAQ (reference sequence). The CDR3 region has the DNA TGTGCCAGCAGCTTCACAGGGGATGGTTCACCCCTCCACTTT. As protein: CASSFTGDGSPLHF.

The V gene is TRBV5-1, the J gene TRBJ1-2; D perhaps matches TRBD1 (6 bases). The CDR3 totals 13 residues. The germline CDR1 and CDR2 sequences are SGHRS and YFSETQ. V dropped 1 base and J dropped 3 bases, with 7 bases sitting between them. The CDR3 DNA follows: TGCGCCAGCAGCTTGCAGGGGCACTATGGCTACACCTTC. Residues: CASSLQGHYGYTF. Supplemented by reference TRBV5-1 and TRBJ1-2, the full variable domain reads KAGVTQTPRYLIKTRGQQVTLSCSPISGHRSVSWYQQTPGQGLQFLFEYFSETQRNKGNFPGRFSGRQFSNSRSEMNVSTLELGDSALYLCASSLQGHYGYTFGSGTRLTVV.

The chain couples TRBV10-1 to TRBJ2-1; no reliable D call. The CDR3 has 12 amino acids. Trimming took off 4 bases at V and 5 bases at J, with 6 bases between the two ends. Germline lookup yields CDR1 WNHNN and CDR2 SYGVQD (reference sequence). The CDR3 DNA reads TGCGCCAGCAGTGCCGCAGACAATGAGCAGTTCTTC. Its protein product is CASSAADNEQFF.

The gene calls are TRBV10-3 and TRBJ1-6, with TRBD1 as a possible D gene (5 bases). Per germline, CDR1 ENHRY and CDR2 SYGVKD. V lost 8 bases and J lost 7, with 18 bases in between. This CDR3 has 15 amino acids. The CDR3 here is CAIQPTLGGNSPLHF. Here the CDR3 DNA reads TGTGCCATCCAACCGACCCTGGGGGGGAATTCACCCCTCCACTTT.

On this clone: A read error may account for a junction end that differs from germline. The chain recombines TRBV7-9 with TRBJ2-5, with D perhaps TRBD2 (6 bases). Judging by the DNA end, TRBJ2-7 fits better; the J call may be wrong. The CDR3 runs 12 residues. Germline V lookup: CDR1 SEHNR, CDR2 FQNEAQ (reference sequence). The CDR3 DNA reads TGTTCCAGCAGCTTAGGAGGGTACGAGCAGTACTTC. Its protein is CSSSLGGYEQYF.

This clone was seen only a few times. The chain links TRBV19 to TRBJ2-3, with 9 bases identical to TRBD1. After removal of 9 bases from V and 2 bases from J, the junction contained 6 bases not matched to a gene. The CDR3 is made up of 14 amino acids. CDR1 and CDR2 from the germline V gene are LNHDA and SQIVND (reference sequence). This CDR3 reads CASARDRDTDTQYF. CDR3 in DNA: TGTGCCAGCGCACGGGACAGGGACACAGATACGCAGTATTTT.

The chain joins TRBV6-1 to TRBJ2-7; possible D gene TRBD2, 6 bases. The germline V and J ends were trimmed by 1 base and 2 bases, with 18 bases remaining between them. Germline lookup yields CDR1 MNHNS and CDR2 SASEGT. The CDR3 contains 17 residues. The CDR3 DNA follows: TGTGCCAGCAGTGAAGTGGCGACTAGTGGGGGGACCTACGAGCAGTACTTC. It codes for CASSEVATSGGTYEQYF.

This sequence joins TRBV9 and TRBJ2-2; TRBD1 agrees at 10 bases. The ends lost 3 bases at V and 1 base at J; junction bases unmatched: 3. CDR3 size: 16 residues. Germline V lookup: CDR1 SGDLS, CDR2 YYNGEE. The CDR3 DNA sequence: TGTGCCAGCAGCGACGACAGGGGGCGGAACACCGGGGAGCTGTTTTTT. It codes for CASSDDRGRNTGELFF.

The V and J genes are TRBV4-1 and TRBJ2-1; 10 nucleotides agree with TRBD2. The CDR3 contains 20 residues. Germline V gene sequence: CDR1 MGHRA, CDR2 YSYEKL. V shed 0 bases, J shed 10 bases, and the junction held 21 bases outside the gene matches. CDR3 protein: CASSQEARSSLAGGLEEQFF. For the CDR3, the DNA is TGCGCCAGCAGCCAAGAGGCTAGGTCCAGTTTAGCGGGGGGATTAGAAGAGCAGTTCTTC.

In this sample, this clone turned up a few times. The chain carries TRBV15 and TRBJ2-3; TRBD2 is a possible D gene (7 bases). From germline, CDR1 is LNHNV and CDR2 YYDKDF (reference sequence). The CDR3 is made up of 16 amino acids. V was pared by 0 bases and J by 6 bases, with 16 bases between. CDR3 DNA: TGTGCCACCAGCAGAGAGAAAGGGGGGGGTCTGGATACGCAGTATTTT. It translates to CATSREKGGGLDTQYF.

In regard to this clone: This sample also contains other DNA sequences that code for the same CDR3. The J gene is TRBJ1-1, the V gene TRBV2; 8 bases are shared with TRBD1. The germline CDR1 and CDR2 sequences are SNHLY and FYNNEI. The CDR3 contains 14 residues. Unmatched junction bases numbered 17, after V lost 11 bases and J lost 9 bases. DNA for the CDR3: TGTGCCTCCTCCCCGGACAGGGATCGTGTTAAAGCTTTCTTT. It yields the protein CASSPDRDRVKAFF.

V and J are TRBV7-9 and TRBJ1-5, with D uncertain. Germline lookup yields CDR1 SEHNR and CDR2 FQNEAQ (reference sequence). The CDR3 runs 15 residues. The V gene lost 5 bases and the J gene lost 0 bases, with 11 bases spanning the gap. The CDR3 spells CASSGGEYSNQPQHF. DNA for the CDR3: TGTGCCAGCAGCGGCGGCGAGTATAGCAATCAGCCCCAGCATTTT.

V and J are TRBV5-1 and TRBJ2-1; a weak D match, TRBD1 (6 bases). CDR1 and CDR2 from the germline V gene are SGHRS and YFSETQ. The length of the CDR3 is 16 residues. V was clipped by 0 bases and J by 4 bases, with 14 bases between them. The CDR3 region has the DNA TGCGCCAGCAGCTTGGGGAAGACAGGTTTTTACAATGAGCAGTTCTTC. It encodes CASSLGKTGFYNEQFF.

In regard to this clone: Compared with germline, one end of the junction differs, possibly owing to a read error. The chain carries TRBV7-7 and TRBJ2-1; TRBD2 agrees at 9 bases. From germline, CDR1 is SSHAT and CDR2 FNYEAQ (reference sequence). The CDR3 sequence is 17 residues long. In nucleotides, the CDR3 is TGTGCTAGCAGCTTAGGCCCGCGGGGGGGTCCCTACAATGAGCAGTTCTTC. The encoded protein is CASSLGPRGGPYNEQFF.

The sample holds one count of this clone. This chain links TRBV7-3 with TRBJ2-6, with TRBD1 identical over 9 bases. From germline, CDR1 is SGHTA and CDR2 FQGTGA. J lost 4 bases, V lost 5 bases, and 15 bases had no gene match. The CDR3 sequence is 19 residues long. The CDR3 loop reads CASSQMTGGGDSGANVLTF. The CDR3 DNA is TGTGCCAGCAGCCAGATGACAGGGGGTGGTGACTCAGGGGCCAACGTCCTGACTTTC.

V and J are TRBV18 and TRBJ1-2; 8 bases map to TRBD1. Trimming cost V 8 bases and J 3 bases; bases outside gene matches: 8. The V gene's germline CDR1 is KGHSH and CDR2 LQKENI. The CDR3 length is 14 residues. DNA of the CDR3: TGTGCCAGCGCCCCGATGACAGGGGACTATGGCTACACCTTC. This gives the protein CASAPMTGDYGYTF.

The chain has TRBV19 and TRBJ1-5, with a weak D call TRBD1 (5 bases). Germline V lookup: CDR1 LNHDA, CDR2 SQIVND (reference sequence). V lost 3 bases to trimming and J lost 5 bases, with 8 bases between them. The CDR3 contains 13 residues. The CDR3 DNA reads TGTGCCAGTAGTATGGGGGGAGATCAGCCCCAGCATTTT. It specifies CASSMGGDQPQHF. The variable domain in full, with the rest retrieved from reference TRBV19 and TRBJ1-5, is DGGITQSPKYLFRKEGQNVTLSCEQNLNHDAMYWYRQDPGQGLRLIYYSQIVNDFQKGDIAEGYSVSREKKESFPLTVTSAQKNPTAFYLCASSMGGDQPQHFGDGTRLSIL.

The chain links TRBV11-1 to TRBJ2-5; 8 bases are shared with TRBD2. The CDR3 consists of 15 residues. Germline V gene sequence: CDR1 SGHAT, CDR2 FQDESV (reference sequence). Unmatched junction bases numbered 10, after V lost 5 bases and J lost 5 bases. CDR3 protein: CASSQPGGAKETQYF. Here the CDR3 DNA reads TGTGCCAGCAGCCAACCGGGGGGGGCGAAGGAGACCCAGTACTTC.

The J gene is TRBJ1-2, the V gene TRBV29-1, with 9 bases that match TRBD1. After removal of 7 bases from V and 8 bases from J, the junction contained 8 bases not matched to a gene. CDR1 SQVTM and CDR2 ANQGSEA come from the germline V gene. The CDR3 has 12 amino acids. The CDR3 DNA sequence: TGCAGCGGGGGGGACAGGGATATCGGCTACACCTTC. It translates to CSGGDRDIGYTF.

The rearrangement uses TRBV29-1 and TRBJ2-1; D not certain. The CDR3 spans 11 residues. The V gene's germline CDR1 is SQVTM and CDR2 ANQGSEA. V was cut by 8 bases and J by 2 bases, with 7 bases left in between. The CDR3 reads CSTRPYNEQFF. For the CDR3, the DNA is TGCAGCACCAGGCCCTACAATGAGCAGTTCTTC.

The gene calls are TRBV6-6 and TRBJ2-1, with 7 bases that match TRBD1. Unmatched junction bases numbered 14, after V lost 5 bases and J lost 10 bases. This CDR3 is 15 amino acids long. CDR1 is MNHNY and CDR2 is SVGAGI in the germline V gene (reference sequence). Here the CDR3 DNA reads TGTGCCAGCAGTACGGACAGGTGGCCCGATGACGAGCAGTTCTTC. As protein: CASSTDRWPDDEQFF.

The chain couples TRBV5-1 to TRBJ2-3, with 10 bases aligning to TRBD2. Germline V gene lookup returns CDR1 SGHRS and CDR2 YFSETQ. The CDR3 covers 16 residues. V shed 0 bases, J shed 2 bases, and the junction held 3 bases outside the gene matches. CDR3 in amino acids: CASSLGTSGNTDTQYF. The CDR3 DNA reads as TGCGCCAGCAGCTTGGGGACTAGCGGAAACACAGATACGCAGTATTTT.